The next 32 T cell receptor beta chains were all read from a single sample in a study of shared clonotypes between healthy human individuals (dated by TCRdb to about 2020). Library generation was performed with the immunoSEQ multiplex PCR assay. TCRdb took over this immuneACCESS table, retaining in-frame rearrangements with V and J assigned. Such tables are incomplete; in checked studies, under half of the missing clones stem from an unresolved V gene, and the remainder is unexplained. Counted in this sample were roughly 2.5 million clones; more than 80% of them appeared once. The ten biggest clones cover 0.13% to 0.15% of the sample. The specimen sequenced was naive CD4+ T cells sorted from blood. Read against the paper, the sample's cell subset or site label means: CD45RA+ positively selected. These receptors originate from a man aged 18-30 years in good health.

The chain carries TRBV10-3 and TRBJ2-5; D remains unclear. V lost 6 bases to trimming and J lost 4 bases, with 9 bases between them. Looked up from germline, CDR1 is ENHRY and CDR2 is SYGVKD. The CDR3 length is 12 residues. CDR3 amino acids: CAISPKGETQYF. The CDR3 DNA sequence: TGTGCCATCAGCCCCAAAGGAGAGACCCAGTACTTC.

The chain employs TRBV28 and TRBJ2-5, with D tentatively TRBD1 (5 bases). Germline CDR1 MDHEN, CDR2 SYDVKM. Trimming removed 3 bases at V and 5 bases at J, with 13 bases between. The CDR3 spans 14 residues. CDR3 nucleotides: TGTGCCAGCAGTTTGGATTTGGGGCGGGAGACCCAGTACTTC. Residues: CASSLDLGRETQYF. Full variable domain (missing parts from reference TRBV28 and TRBJ2-5): DVKVTQSSRYLVKRTGEKVFLECVQDMDHENMFWYRQDPGLGLRLIYFSYDVKMKEKGDIPEGYSVSREKKERFSLILESASTNQTSMYLCASSLDLGRETQYFGPGTRLLVL.

This clone has a single count. The chain employs TRBV5-1 and TRBJ2-7; 9 bases are shared with TRBD1. The CDR3 is 14 amino acids. Germline V gene lookup returns CDR1 SGHRS and CDR2 YFSETQ. The junction had 7 bases not matched to a gene; V was cut back by 4 bases and J by 5 bases. The CDR3 DNA is TGCGCCAGCAGCCCGACAGGGGGAGGGGACGAGCAGTACTTC. Protein: CASSPTGGGDEQYF.

The chain uses TRBV30 and TRBJ2-5, with 11 nucleotides matching TRBD2. The CDR3 covers 15 residues. Germline V gene data show CDR1 as GTSNPN and CDR2 as SVGIG (reference sequence). The junction had 6 bases not matched to a gene; V was cut back by 5 bases and J by 1 base. This CDR3 reads CAWSSTSGTQETQYF. CDR3 coding DNA: TGTGCCTGGTCTTCGACTAGCGGGACCCAAGAGACCCAGTACTTC.

This sequence joins TRBV18 and TRBJ1-1; 7 bases fit TRBD1. The CDR3 runs 14 residues. CDR1 is KGHSH, CDR2 LQKENI, per germline. With 4 bases clipped from V and 1 base from J, the junction kept 3 bases outside the gene matches. CDR3 region: CASSRDSQNTEAFF. DNA for the CDR3: TGTGCCAGCTCACGGGACAGCCAGAACACTGAAGCTTTCTTT.

The V gene is TRBV25-1, the J gene TRBJ1-1; 11 nucleotides align to TRBD1. Germline CDR1 MGHDK, CDR2 SYGVNS. There are 15 residues in the CDR3. V gave up 4 bases and J gave up 6 bases; unmatched junction bases: 7. In nucleotides, the CDR3 is TGTGCCAGCAGTGGGATAGGGACAGGGGGACCTGAAGCTTTCTTT. Translating gives CASSGIGTGGPEAFF.

There are a few counts of this clone. This chain joins TRBV30 and TRBJ1-2; D is undetermined. The germline V and J ends were trimmed by 1 base and 2 bases, with 8 bases remaining between them. The germline CDR1 and CDR2 sequences are GTSNPN and SVGIG (reference sequence). CDR3 size: 13 residues. For the CDR3, the DNA is TGTGCCTGGAGTGGACGAGGAAACTATGGCTACACCTTC. Its protein product is CAWSGRGNYGYTF.

V gene TRBV28 combines with J gene TRBJ2-7, with D perhaps matching TRBD1 (5 bases). The CDR3 contains 15 residues. The V gene lost 5 bases and the J gene lost 5 bases, with 19 bases spanning the gap. Germline CDR1 is MDHEN and CDR2 is SYDVKM. The CDR3 loop is CASSLRSAGSNEQYF. The CDR3 coding sequence is TGTGCCAGCAGTCTCCGCTCGGCAGGGTCTAACGAGCAGTACTTC.

This clone was picked up one time. This chain links TRBV6-1 with TRBJ1-4, with D possibly being TRBD1 (5 bases). The CDR3 spans 16 residues. Germline V gives CDR1 MNHNS, CDR2 SASEGT. V lost 4 bases and J 0 bases, leaving 12 bases between the germline ends. The CDR3 region has the DNA TGTGCCAGCAGTGCGGCTGTGGGGGCAACTAATGAAAAACTGTTTTTT. The encoded protein is CASSAAVGATNEKLFF.

In this sample, this clone turned up once. DNA of the CDR3: TGCGCCAGCAGTGAGTCTTGGGGGCAAGCCAAAAACATTCAGTACTTC. Translation: CASSESWGQAKNIQYF. The chain is built from TRBV10-1 and TRBJ2-4, with D possibly TRBD1 on 6 matching bases. CDR3 length equals 16 residues. Germline CDR1 and CDR2: WNHNN and SYGVQD (reference sequence). V lost 0 bases and J 0 bases, leaving 9 bases between the germline ends.

This chain connects TRBV30 to TRBJ1-5, with D unresolved. V gave up 1 base and J gave up 7 bases, with 17 bases separating them. Germline V gene sequence: CDR1 GTSNPN, CDR2 SVGIG (reference sequence). This CDR3 has 15 amino acids. The CDR3 region is CAWSAGPLVAQPQHF. CDR3 in DNA: TGTGCCTGGAGTGCCGGGCCTTTGGTGGCCCAGCCCCAGCATTTT.

The J gene is TRBJ1-2, the V gene TRBV11-1; D may be TRBD1 (6 bases). V dropped 9 bases and J dropped 0 bases, with 14 bases sitting between them. The germline V gene has CDR1 SGHAT and CDR2 FQDESV (reference sequence). The CDR3 length is 14 residues. CDR3 sequence (DNA): TGTGCCAGTGCCGTGGACAGAGCTAACTATGGCTACACCTTC. This sequence encodes CASAVDRANYGYTF.

The chain combines TRBV5-1 with TRBJ2-1, with 9 nucleotides matching TRBD2. CDR3 length equals 15 residues. The V gene end was trimmed by 6 bases and the J gene end by 1 base; junction bases not matched to a gene: 5. Per the germline V gene, CDR1 is SGHRS and CDR2 is YFSETQ. CDR3 loop: CASKKLAGSYNEQFF. In DNA form, the CDR3 reads TGCGCCAGCAAAAAACTAGCGGGTTCCTACAATGAGCAGTTCTTC.

This clone was observed once. V usage is TRBV5-1 and J usage is TRBJ2-1; 7 bases map to TRBD2. Germline CDR1 is SGHRS and CDR2 is YFSETQ. The CDR3 totals 12 residues. J lost 8 bases, V lost 5 bases, and 4 bases had no gene match. CDR3 residues: CASRTGRDEQFF. The CDR3 nucleotides are TGCGCCAGCAGGACGGGGAGGGATGAGCAGTTCTTC. The variable domain in full, with the rest retrieved from reference TRBV5-1 and TRBJ2-1, is KAGVTQTPRYLIKTRGQQVTLSCSPISGHRSVSWYQQTPGQGLQFLFEYFSETQRNKGNFPGRFSGRQFSNSRSEMNVSTLELGDSALYLCASRTGRDEQFFGPGTRLTVL.

This sequence joins TRBV6-1 and TRBJ2-7; 11 nucleotides agree with TRBD2. This CDR3 is built from 15 residues. The V and J ends lost 7 bases and 2 bases, in that order; junction bases with no gene match: 7. Germline CDR1 MNHNS, CDR2 SASEGT. Here the CDR3 reads CASTTDSGRAYEQYF. In DNA, the CDR3 is TGTGCCAGCACCACCGATAGCGGGAGGGCCTACGAGCAGTACTTC.

The chain recombines TRBV5-4 with TRBJ2-7; 11 nucleotides match TRBD1. This CDR3 spans 15 amino acids. The trim removed 3 bases at V and 2 bases at J, leaving 4 bases unmatched. Germline CDR1 is SGHNT and CDR2 is YYREEE (reference sequence). In DNA form, the CDR3 reads TGTGCCAGCAGCTCGGACAGGGGGCTTGCCTACGAGCAGTACTTC. Its protein product is CASSSDRGLAYEQYF.

The chain is built from TRBV14 and TRBJ2-3; a possible D gene is TRBD2 (5 bases). CDR1 is SGHDN, CDR2 FVKESK, per germline. The CDR3 is 13 residues long. Trimming shortened V by 4 bases and J by 15 bases, and 20 bases separated the two germline ends. CDR3 coding DNA: TGTGCCAGCAGCCTCTCCTCGGGGTCCAGAGAATATTTT. The encoded protein is CASSLSSGSREYF. Together with reference TRBV14 and TRBJ2-3, the CDR3 gives the full variable domain: EAGVTQFPSHSVIEKGQTVTLRCDPISGHDNLYWYRRVMGKEIKFLLHFVKESKQDESGMPNNRFLAERTGGTYSTLKVQPAELEDSGVYFCASSLSSGSREYFGPGTRLTVL.

The V call is TRBV9, the J call TRBJ1-3; D is unclear. The V gene's germline CDR1 is SGDLS and CDR2 YYNGEE. V gave up 0 bases and J gave up 1 base, with 11 bases separating them. The CDR3 has 16 amino acids. Here the CDR3 reads CASSVVPTTSGNTIYF. The CDR3 bases are TGTGCCAGCAGCGTAGTCCCCACCACTTCTGGAAACACCATATATTTT. Supplemented by reference TRBV9 and TRBJ1-3, the full variable domain reads DSGVTQTPKHLITATGQRVTLRCSPRSGDLSVYWYQQSLDQGLQFLIQYYNGEERAKGNILERFSAQQFPDLHSELNLSSLELGDSALYFCASSVVPTTSGNTIYFGEGSWLTVV.

The chain joins TRBV2 to TRBJ2-7; perhaps TRBD2 as D (6 bases). With 4 bases removed from V and 2 bases from J, the gap between germline ends came to 12 bases. CDR1 is SNHLY and CDR2 is FYNNEI in the germline V gene. The length of the CDR3 is 14 residues. The CDR3 DNA sequence: TGTGCCAGCAGTGTGCTAGCGAGCCCCTACGAGCAGTACTTC. This sequence encodes CASSVLASPYEQYF.

This chain links TRBV6-1 with TRBJ2-7; D gene ambiguous. There are 16 residues in the CDR3. V was pared by 0 bases and J by 2 bases, with 14 bases between. Germline assignment: CDR1 MNHNS and CDR2 SASEGT. CDR3 amino acids: CASSEARTFLPYEQYF. CDR3 in DNA: TGTGCCAGCAGTGAAGCAAGGACCTTTCTACCCTACGAGCAGTACTTC.

V usage is TRBV2 and J usage is TRBJ1-1; D unresolved. Trimming stripped 6 bases from V and 5 bases from J, with 16 bases between. CDR1 is SNHLY and CDR2 is FYNNEI in the germline V gene. The CDR3 loop spans 14 amino acids. The CDR3 nucleotides read TGTGCCAGCAGCCGATTAGTAGCGGGTACTGAAGCTTTCTTT. This gives the protein CASSRLVAGTEAFF.

The J gene is TRBJ2-1, the V gene TRBV5-1; 11 bases map to TRBD2. V lost 1 base to trimming and J lost 8 bases; unmatched junction nucleotides: 2. This CDR3 region has 14 residues. Germline V gene lookup returns CDR1 SGHRS and CDR2 YFSETQ. Here the CDR3 DNA reads TGCGCCAGCAGCTTGACTAGCGGGAGCTATGAGCAGTTCTTC. Its translation is CASSLTSGSYEQFF.

The table lists this clone with a count of one. V and J are TRBV10-3 and TRBJ1-5; unclear D gene. The CDR3 sequence is 17 residues long. Trimming left V 0 bases short and J 1 base short, with 13 bases between. The V gene's germline CDR1 is ENHRY and CDR2 SYGVKD. CDR3 in amino acids: CAISESFRPESNQPQHF. CDR3 coding DNA: TGTGCCATCAGTGAGTCCTTCCGACCGGAGAGCAATCAGCCCCAGCATTTT.

This chain uses TRBV7-2 with TRBJ1-5; the match to TRBD1 covers 7 bases. The CDR3 covers 15 residues. Germline loops: CDR1 SGHTA, CDR2 FQGNSA. The ends lost 1 base at V and 7 bases at J; junction bases unmatched: 7. Here the CDR3 reads CASSLGTGATQPQHF. CDR3 DNA: TGTGCCAGCAGCTTAGGCACAGGGGCGACCCAGCCCCAGCATTTT.

The V gene is TRBV13, the J gene TRBJ2-5, with 7 nucleotides matching TRBD2. This CDR3 is built from 16 residues. V lost 2 bases, J lost 1 base, and 7 bases stayed unmatched. Germline V CDR1 and CDR2: PRHDT, FYEKMQ (reference sequence). CDR3: CASSLSGGSAQETQYF. For the CDR3, the DNA is TGTGCCAGCAGCTTATCTGGCGGGAGTGCCCAAGAGACCCAGTACTTC.

The rearrangement uses TRBV10-2 and TRBJ2-1, with 11 bases fitting TRBD1. Germline V gene lookup returns CDR1 WSHSY and CDR2 SAAADI. The CDR3 has 15 residues. J was trimmed by 4 bases and V by 6 bases; bases with no gene match: 5. The CDR3: CASSFGQGAYNEQFF. The CDR3 nucleotides are TGCGCCAGCAGCTTCGGACAGGGGGCTTACAATGAGCAGTTCTTC.

The chain uses TRBV18 and TRBJ2-3; TRBD2 aligns across 7 bases. Germline CDR1 is KGHSH and CDR2 is LQKENI. V lost 6 bases, J lost 1 base, and 4 bases stayed unmatched. The CDR3 has 14 residues. The DNA of the CDR3 is TGTGCCAGCTCGTCTAGCGGTGGCACAGATACGCAGTATTTT. Amino acids: CASSSSGGTDTQYF.

This clone was detected only once. The gene calls are TRBV7-2 and TRBJ1-4; 10 bases agree with TRBD1. Germline CDR1 SGHTA, CDR2 FQGNSA. The V and J ends lost 5 bases and 3 bases, in that order; junction bases with no gene match: 6. The CDR3 loop spans 16 amino acids. The CDR3 DNA is TGTGCCAGCAGCACCGGACAGGGGGGATCTAATGAAAAACTGTTTTTT. This sequence encodes CASSTGQGGSNEKLFF. The full variable domain, with the rest looked up from reference TRBV7-2 and TRBJ1-4, is GAGVSQSPSNKVTEKGKDVELRCDPISGHTALYWYRQSLGQGLEFLIYFQGNSAPDKSGLPSDRFSAERTGGSVSTLTIQRTQQEDSAVYLCASSTGQGGSNEKLFFGSGTQLSVL.

The V and J genes are TRBV11-2 and TRBJ2-3; D is unclear. The germline V gene encodes CDR1 SGHAT and CDR2 FQNNGV. The V gene lost 5 bases and the J gene lost 6 bases, with 18 bases spanning the gap. CDR3 length: 15 amino acids. CDR3 coding DNA: TGTGCCAGCAGCAGGTTCTCGGATCTTCCGGATACGCAGTATTTT. Amino acids: CASSRFSDLPDTQYF.

This rearrangement joins TRBV28 to TRBJ2-7; possibly TRBD1 for D (5 bases). The CDR3 sequence is 13 residues long. Trimming left V 6 bases short and J 3 bases short, with 12 bases between. From germline, CDR1 is MDHEN and CDR2 SYDVKM. The CDR3 loop is CASSEVDSYEQYF. The CDR3 DNA reads TGTGCCAGCAGCGAGGTCGACAGCTACGAGCAGTACTTC.

This clone has a handful of counts. Other nucleotide sequences from this sample produce the same CDR3. The rearrangement links TRBV14 to TRBJ2-7, with no clear D. Germline lookup yields CDR1 SGHDN and CDR2 FVKESK. With 0 bases removed from V and 7 bases from J, the gap between germline ends came to 7 bases. The CDR3 length is 12 residues. Written as DNA, the CDR3 is TGTGCCAGCAGCCAAGATTCTGGGGAGCAGTACTTC. This sequence encodes CASSQDSGEQYF.

The gene calls are TRBV28 and TRBJ2-7, with a weak D call TRBD1 (6 bases). V was clipped by 4 bases and J by 3 bases, with 19 bases between them. CDR3 length equals 16 residues. CDR1 and CDR2 (germline): MDHEN, SYDVKM. The CDR3 loop is CASSSPRQAYGYEQYF. CDR3 DNA: TGTGCCAGCAGTTCTCCCCGACAGGCATATGGCTACGAGCAGTACTTC.